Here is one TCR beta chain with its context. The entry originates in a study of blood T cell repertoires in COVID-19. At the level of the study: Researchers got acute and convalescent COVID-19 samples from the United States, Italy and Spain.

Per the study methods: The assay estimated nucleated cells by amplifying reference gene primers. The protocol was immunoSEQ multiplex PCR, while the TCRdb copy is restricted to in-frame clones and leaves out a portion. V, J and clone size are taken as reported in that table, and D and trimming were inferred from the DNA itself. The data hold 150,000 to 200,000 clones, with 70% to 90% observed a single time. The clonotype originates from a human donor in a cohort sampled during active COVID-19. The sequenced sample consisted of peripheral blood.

CDR3 sequence: CASSPQRGNQPQHF. For the CDR3, the DNA is TGTGCCAGCAGTCCACAAAGGGGGAATCAGCCCCAGCATTTT. The chain carries TRBV28 and TRBJ1-5, with D maybe TRBD1 (6 bases). This CDR3 comprises 14 residues. V lost 5 bases, J lost 4 bases, and 12 bases lay in between. CDR1 and CDR2 (germline): MDHEN, SYDVKM. Combining the CDR3 with reference TRBV28 and TRBJ1-5 gives the whole variable domain DVKVTQSSRYLVKRTGEKVFLECVQDMDHENMFWYRQDPGLGLRLIYFSYDVKMKEKGDIPEGYSVSREKKERFSLILESASTNQTSMYLCASSPQRGNQPQHFGDGTRLSIL.